This TCR beta chain was sequenced during a study of T-cell memory formation after mild COVID-19. The CDR3 contains 13 residues. The germline CDR1 and CDR2 sequences are LNHDA and SQIVND (reference sequence). V shed 4 bases and J shed 6 bases, with 9 bases lying between them. This clonotype has only a few counts. Each CDR3 protein is one row after TCRdb ran MiXCR on the 5' RACE reads. The sample includes around 190,000 distinct CDR3 sequences, roughly 18% of them seen just once. Material for sequencing was PBMCs or a T cell subset sorted from them (not recorded which). This sequence originates from a man aged 18-30 years who had mild COVID-19 (a few samples of this study predate the infection). Cell type and time point are not known. V gene TRBV19 combines with J gene TRBJ2-2; D perhaps matches TRBD2 (6 bases). The CDR3 DNA reads TGTGCCAGTAGTACTAGCGTTCCCGGGGAGCTGTTTTTT. It specifies CASSTSVPGELFF.